What follows are 21 T cell receptor beta chains derived from one specimen sequenced in a study of shared clonotypes between healthy human individuals. Profiled with immunoSEQ multiplex PCR; TCRdb holds only in-frame clones, not every one. The data show about 980,000 clones, over 75% seen once. Sequenced: memory CD4+ T cells sorted from blood. Subset: CD45RA-negative fraction. Receptor source: a man aged 18 to 30 in good health.

The genes are TRBV5-1 and TRBJ1-2; tentatively, D is TRBD1 (6 bases). The CDR3 is made up of 15 amino acids. Germline lookup yields CDR1 SGHRS and CDR2 YFSETQ. Trimming cost V 0 bases and J 8 bases, with 17 bases left between them. The CDR3 here is CASSLAGGPTSGYTF. In DNA form, the CDR3 reads TGCGCCAGCAGCTTGGCCGGGGGGCCAACAAGCGGCTACACCTTC.

In the case of this clone: Sequence at one end of the junction differs from germline and may be a read error. The rearrangement uses TRBV11-2 and TRBJ2-7; D gene ambiguous. Germline CDR1 and CDR2: SGHAT and FQNNGV. The CDR3 runs 14 residues. The CDR3 coding sequence is TGTGCCAGCAGCTTCTCTAGGGTGGATTACGGGCAGTACTTC. Amino acid sequence: CASSFSRVDYGQYF.

The chain combines TRBV27 with TRBJ2-7, with unresolved D. Germline CDR1 is MNHEY and CDR2 is SMNVEV (reference sequence). CDR3 length: 13 residues. Trimming removed 1 base from V and 7 bases from J, with 11 bases in between. CDR3 in amino acids: CASSLWGPPEQYF. As DNA, the CDR3 is TGTGCCAGCAGTTTATGGGGTCCACCGGAGCAGTACTTC.

This clone was seen a few times. The chain carries TRBV27 and TRBJ2-7; 9 bases agree with TRBD2. V gave up 2 bases and J gave up 1 base; unmatched junction bases: 6. The CDR3 has 16 amino acids. The germline CDR1 and CDR2 sequences are MNHEY and SMNVEV (reference sequence). CDR3 region: CASSLTWRGGSYEQYF. The CDR3 coding sequence is TGTGCCAGCAGTTTAACGTGGCGGGGGGGATCCTACGAGCAGTACTTC.

This CDR3 reads CASNTVTGELFF. CDR3 DNA: TGTGCCAGTAACACAGTGACCGGGGAGCTGTTTTTT. The chain links TRBV19 to TRBJ2-2; no reliable D call. The CDR3 has 12 amino acids. Germline V gene lookup returns CDR1 LNHDA and CDR2 SQIVND (reference sequence). V shed 7 bases and J shed 5 bases, with 8 bases lying between them.

About this clone: At the DNA level, this CDR3 is encoded by other sequences in the same sample as well. V gene TRBV5-4 combines with J gene TRBJ2-5, with TRBD1 identical over 8 bases. The CDR3 covers 14 residues. The V gene's germline CDR1 is SGHNT and CDR2 YYREEE (reference sequence). The trim removed 3 bases at V and 1 base at J, leaving 2 bases unmatched. CDR3 DNA sequence: TGTGCCAGCAGCTCGGGGACAGGCCAAGAGACCCAGTACTTC. Encoded protein: CASSSGTGQETQYF.

The chain is built from TRBV15 and TRBJ1-1; no definite D call. The germline V and J ends were trimmed by 1 base and 1 base, with 7 bases remaining between them. This CDR3 is 14 amino acids long. CDR1 is LNHNV and CDR2 is YYDKDF in the germline V gene (reference sequence). CDR3 in amino acids: CATSRVAGNTEAFF. Written as DNA, the CDR3 is TGTGCCACCAGCAGAGTTGCGGGGAACACTGAAGCTTTCTTT.

This clone was counted once. The V gene is TRBV2, the J gene TRBJ2-4; weak D call: TRBD2 (5 bases). Germline V lookup: CDR1 SNHLY, CDR2 FYNNEI. This CDR3 comprises 14 residues. V gave up 2 bases and J gave up 8 bases, with 13 bases separating them. Written as DNA, the CDR3 is TGTGCCAGCAGTGAAAGCGGTCGGACCTACATTCAGTACTTC. It codes for CASSESGRTYIQYF.

V and J are TRBV4-1 and TRBJ1-4; 7 positions match TRBD1. Germline V gene lookup returns CDR1 MGHRA and CDR2 YSYEKL. This CDR3 region has 15 residues. After removal of 4 bases from V and 7 bases from J, the junction contained 9 bases not matched to a gene. The chain's CDR3 is CASSPSGDRSEKLFF. Here the CDR3 DNA reads TGCGCCAGCAGCCCCAGTGGGGACAGAAGTGAAAAACTGTTTTTT.

The CDR3 DNA sequence: TGTGCCAGCAGTGAGGGCAGGGTAACACCCCTCCACTTT. It encodes CASSEGRVTPLHF. The rearrangement links TRBV6-1 to TRBJ1-6; a possible D gene is TRBD1 (5 bases). Germline lookup yields CDR1 MNHNS and CDR2 SASEGT. Between the trimmed V and J ends, which lost 3 bases and 11 bases, there was a span of 11 bases. There are 13 residues in the CDR3.

The DNA for the CDR3 is TGTGCCAGCAGTTACTCGTTCGGCCCTTACGAGCAGTACTTC. Its translation is CASSYSFGPYEQYF. The chain combines TRBV6-5 with TRBJ2-7; D not certain. CDR3 size: 14 residues. Trimming left V 0 bases short and J 4 bases short, with 10 bases between. CDR1 MNHEY and CDR2 SVGAGI come from the germline V gene.

V gene TRBV5-1 combines with J gene TRBJ2-5; 11 bases line up with TRBD2. Germline-derived CDR1 and CDR2 are SGHRS and YFSETQ. The CDR3 runs to 15 residues. Trimming took 4 bases from V and 4 from J; bases not matched to a gene: 6. CDR3 coding DNA: TGCGCCAGCAGCCTCTATCTAGCGGGGGGAGAGACCCAGTACTTC. Its protein product is CASSLYLAGGETQYF.

The V and J genes are TRBV11-2 and TRBJ2-3, with TRBD2 matching over 11 bases. Germline V CDR1 and CDR2: SGHAT, FQNNGV. CDR3 length: 16 residues. The V segment lost 4 bases and the J segment 6 bases; nucleotides outside the gene matches: 9. The DNA for the CDR3 is TGTGCCAGCAGCTCGCGACTAGCGGGACAAGGGGATACGCAGTATTTT. Protein product: CASSSRLAGQGDTQYF.

The chain uses TRBV7-2 and TRBJ2-4; D not resolved. This CDR3 contains 15 residues. CDR1 is SGHTA and CDR2 is FQGNSA in the germline V gene. The V end was cut by 4 bases, the J end by 1 base, with 11 bases between. The CDR3 DNA reads TGTGCCAGCAGCTCTCAGGTTGGGGCCAAAAACATTCAGTACTTC. Protein product: CASSSQVGAKNIQYF.

This chain connects TRBV28 to TRBJ1-4; no clear D. The CDR3 contains 15 residues. V was shortened by 8 bases and J by 8 bases, with 21 bases between the two germline ends. Germline CDR1 is MDHEN and CDR2 is SYDVKM. For the CDR3, the DNA is TGTGCCAGCGCCGCATTCTATGGTGCGGGGGAAAAACTGTTTTTT. Amino acid sequence: CASAAFYGAGEKLFF.

The sample holds a few counts of this clone. The chain couples TRBV27 to TRBJ1-4; D is unclear. CDR1 MNHEY and CDR2 SMNVEV come from the germline V gene (reference sequence). The V gene lost 5 bases and the J gene lost 5 bases, with 9 bases spanning the gap. The CDR3 covers 13 residues. The CDR3 region is CASSTGWNEKLFF. In DNA, the CDR3 is TGTGCCAGCAGTACGGGGTGGAATGAAAAACTGTTTTTT.

This chain uses TRBV19 with TRBJ2-5, with D perhaps matching TRBD2 (6 bases). V dropped 5 bases and J dropped 4 bases, with 14 bases sitting between them. CDR1 is LNHDA and CDR2 is SQIVND in the germline V gene (reference sequence). The CDR3 extends over 14 amino acids. Written as DNA, the CDR3 is TGTGCCAGTAGTTCCGGTGGAGGGACAGAGACCCAGTACTTC. Its protein product is CASSSGGGTETQYF.

The chain has TRBV29-1 and TRBJ2-5; 7 bases map to TRBD1. The CDR3 is 15 amino acids. Germline CDR1 is SQVTM and CDR2 is ANQGSEA. The trim removed 6 bases at V and 4 bases at J, leaving 14 bases unmatched. The CDR3 DNA reads TGCAGCGTCCTATACGGCAGGGGGTTTGTAGAGACCCAGTACTTC. Amino acid sequence: CSVLYGRGFVETQYF.

In its sample, this clone was seen once. The chain uses TRBV10-2 and TRBJ1-2; 8 bases are a match to TRBD1. In germline, CDR1 is WSHSY, CDR2 SAAADI. With 5 bases clipped from V and 4 bases from J, the junction kept 3 bases outside the gene matches. The CDR3 has 13 amino acids. The CDR3, as DNA: TGCGCCAGCAGTTTGGACAGGGTCTATGGCTACACCTTC. Translated, it gives CASSLDRVYGYTF.

This clone came up many times. Lacking the conserved final phenylalanine or tryptophan, this CDR3 likely reflects a read error. The DNA is left out, because the CDR3 cannot be placed on it with certainty; the CDR3 is given as TCRdb lists it. The chain is built from TRBV21-1 and TRBJ1-4; the D call in the table, TRBD1, was not verified against the DNA. TRBV21-1 corresponds to a pseudogene. Including both end residues, the CDR3 is 10 amino acids long. The CDR3 reads CATLKGRGSG.

This chain connects TRBV2 to TRBJ2-3; tentatively, D is TRBD1 (5 bases). CDR1 and CDR2 (germline): SNHLY, FYNNEI. This CDR3 spans 17 amino acids. The germline V and J ends were trimmed by 3 bases and 4 bases, with 20 bases remaining between them. The CDR3 sequence: CASSEGHGQGLPDTQYF. The CDR3 bases are TGTGCCAGCAGTGAGGGGCACGGACAAGGGTTGCCAGATACGCAGTATTTT.